These T cell receptor beta chains were read from a single sample in a study of CD8+ T cells in alopecia areata. Sequencing was performed with immunoSEQ multiplex PCR; in TCRdb, only in-frame clones are kept and a portion is missing. This table holds roughly 210,000 clones, roughly 40% found once. Here the sequenced sample was CD4+ T cells sorted from blood, taken at roughly week 36, from a patient treated with tofacitinib. These receptors originate from a human donor with alopecia areata. Each CDR3 is given with its conserved first and last residue. D genes are given only for firm matches. Rows give clone size only sometimes, using once, few, many, or a class for an expanded clone.

TRBD2 TRBJ2-3 TRBV29-1 . TGCAGCGTTGAAGGCGAGCTAGCGGGAGGCACGCAGTATTTT CSVEGELAGGTQYF
. TRBJ2-2 TRBV5-1 . TGCGCCAGCAGCTCGGACTACCTTACCGGGGAGCTGTTTTTT CASSSDYLTGELFF
. TRBJ1-2 TRBV25-1 . TGTGCCAGCAGTGAAGGCAGGGACTCGGCTGGCTACACCTTC CASSEGRDSAGYTF
. TRBJ2-3 TRBV7-6 . TGTGCCAGCAGCTTTCACGCTGGGGTTATCACAGATACGCAGTATTTT CASSFHAGVITDTQYF
TRBD2 TRBJ2-7 TRBV29-1 . TGCAGCGTTTCCATTAGCGGGAGGGTTCGGGACGAGCAGTACTTC CSVSISGRVRDEQYF
. TRBJ2-2 TRBV19 . TGTGCCAGTAGTGACCCTACTAGGTTGGACACCGGGGAGCTGTTTTTT CASSDPTRLDTGELFF
TRBD1 TRBJ2-5 TRBV29-1 few TGCAGCGCGGGGACAGGGGGCGGAGAGACCCAGTACTTC CSAGTGGGETQYF
. TRBJ2-2 TRBV7-3 once TGTGCCAGCAGCTTAGGGAGGACACCTCGGGGCACCGGGGAGCTGTTTTTT CASSLGRTPRGTGELFF
. TRBJ1-4 TRBV5-1 . TGCGCCAGCAGCTTTAATCCAGGATATAATGAAAAACTGTTTTTT CASSFNPGYNEKLFF
. TRBJ1-1 TRBV30 . TGTGCCTGGAGTGTACTGGGGAACACTGAAGCTTTCTTT CAWSVLGNTEAFF
. TRBJ2-7 TRBV29-1 . TGCAGCGTTGTCTTAGGGGAGCAGTACTTC CSVVLGEQYF
TRBD2 TRBJ2-2 TRBV2 . TGTGCCAGCACTAGCGGGAGGGCCCTCGGGGAGCTGTTTTTT CASTSGRALGELFF
. TRBJ2-2 TRBV2 . TGTGCCAGCAGTGAAAGACAGTACGGGGAGCTGTTTTTT CASSERQYGELFF
. TRBJ2-2 TRBV30 . TGTGCCTGGACAGGGAAGTTGAACACCGGGGAGCTGTTTTTT CAWTGKLNTGELFF
. TRBJ1-5 TRBV19 . TGTGCCAGTAGTATCGGCGGGGGCTCGGCTCAGCCCCAGCATTTT CASSIGGGSAQPQHF
. TRBJ1-1 TRBV30 . TGTGCCTGGAGTGTACAGACATCCAACACTGAAGCTTTCTTT CAWSVQTSNTEAFF
. TRBJ2-1 TRBV29-1 few TGCAGCGTTCCCAAGGGCAATGAGCAGTTCTTC CSVPKGNEQFF
TRBD1 TRBJ2-7 TRBV5-1 few TGCGCCAGCAGTGATCCCCCCGGGACAGGCTTTGACGAGCAGTACTTC CASSDPPGTGFDEQYF
. TRBJ2-7 TRBV11-2 few TGTGCCAGCAGCTTAAGGTTTCAAGACTACGAGCAGTACTTC CASSLRFQDYEQYF
. TRBJ2-1 TRBV9 few TGTGCCAGCAGCGCGGAGGGAAGATACAATGAGCAGTTCTTC CASSAEGRYNEQFF
. TRBJ1-5 TRBV18 . TGTGCCAGCTCACCAACGACAGACAATCAGCCCCAGCATTTT CASSPTTDNQPQHF
. TRBJ1-2 TRBV11-2 medium-sized TGTGCCAGCAGTTCTCAGGGATTCGATGGCTACACCTTC CASSSQGFDGYTF
. TRBJ1-5 TRBV23-1 . TGCGCCAGCACCCAAGACCTGACTTGTTGTTTCGTTAGGTGCAATCAGCCCCAGCATTTT CASTQDLTCCFVRCNQPQHF
. TRBJ2-7 TRBV29-1 . TGCAGCGTATCCGGGACAAAGGGCGAGCAGTACTTC CSVSGTKGEQYF
. TRBJ2-3 TRBV7-9 . TGTGCCAGCAGCATCCAGAAGGGGGGCGCGTCGTATACGCAGTATTTT CASSIQKGGASYTQYF
. TRBJ1-4 TRBV30 . TGTGCCTGGAGTGGTTTCGGCGGATGGACTAATGAAAAACTGTTTTTT CAWSGFGGWTNEKLFF
TRBD1 TRBJ2-5 TRBV27 . TGTGCCAGCAGTTTAAACAGGGGGCATTGGGAGACCCAGTACTTC CASSLNRGHWETQYF
TRBD1 TRBJ2-3 TRBV25-1 . TGTGCCAGCAGTGAGCTAGGACAGGGGAGCACAGATACGCAGTATTTT CASSELGQGSTDTQYF
. TRBJ1-2 TRBV29-1 few TGCAGCACCGGACCTGAGCCGGCGGGGGGCTACACCTTC CSTGPEPAGGYTF
. TRBJ2-7 TRBV14 few TGTGCCAGTCAAGAAGGTTCCAACCATGATAACTCCTACGAGCAGTACTTC CASQEGSNHDNSYEQYF
TRBD1 TRBJ1-1 TRBV27 few TGTGCCAGCCAGAGACAGGGGAGGACTGAAGCTTTCTTT CASQRQGRTEAFF
. TRBJ1-5 TRBV2 . TGTGCCAGCAGGAGGGGAGAGGGCCCTCAGCCCCAGCATTTT CASRRGEGPQPQHF
. TRBJ2-7 TRBV4-1 . TGCGCCAGCAGCCAAGTCCCTGCTAGGGGGTCCTACGAGCAGTACTTC CASSQVPARGSYEQYF
. TRBJ2-5 TRBV28 . TGTGCCAGCAGTGATGGTCGGCAAGAGACCCAGTACTTC CASSDGRQETQYF
TRBD1 TRBJ2-7 TRBV29-1 . TGCAGCGTTGAGACCGGGACAGGGGGGGACGAGCAGTACTTC CSVETGTGGDEQYF
TRBD2 TRBJ2-4 TRBV4-1 . TGCGCCAGCAGCCAAGCCCTAGCGGGAGGGCCGGTCATTCAGTACTTC CASSQALAGGPVIQYF
. TRBJ1-2 TRBV5-1 few TGCGCCAGCAGCCCCGGGGCAGAAACTAACTATGGCTACACCTTC CASSPGAETNYGYTF
. TRBJ2-3 TRBV4-1 . TGCGCCAGCAGCGACTCCGGGACTCCCGGAGATACGCAGTATTTT CASSDSGTPGDTQYF
. TRBJ2-2 TRBV7-9 . TGTGCCAGCAGCTCGAGGACGGGGACCGGGGAGCTGTTTTTT CASSSRTGTGELFF
TRBD2 TRBJ2-2 TRBV2 many TGTGCCAGCAGTGTTAGCGGGAGGAACACCGGGGAGCTGTTTTTT CASSVSGRNTGELFF
. TRBJ1-1 TRBV30 . TGTGCCTGGAGTCCGCGGTGGCAGGGTGTGGACACTGAAGCTTTCTTT CAWSPRWQGVDTEAFF
. TRBJ1-1 TRBV7-9 . TGTGCCAGCAGCTTAGACCGGGGAGGGGACACTGAAGCTTTCTTT CASSLDRGGDTEAFF
. TRBJ1-5 TRBV28 . TGTGCCAGCCTTAGTGGAAATCAGCCCCAGCATTTT CASLSGNQPQHF
. TRBJ2-5 TRBV19 . TGTGCCAGTAGTTTCCGGGCGTCCGTAGCCGAGACCCAGTACTTC CASSFRASVAETQYF
. TRBJ1-1 TRBV29-1 few TGCAGCGTTTCAGGGCATAACATGAACACTGAAGCTTTCTTT CSVSGHNMNTEAFF
. TRBJ2-1 TRBV15 few TGTGCCACCAGCAGAGACGAGAGCGTGCGAGAGCAGTTCTTC CATSRDESVREQFF
TRBD1 TRBJ2-7 TRBV27 once TGTGCCAGCGGACCGCGACAGGGGACCTCCTACGAGCAGTACTTC CASGPRQGTSYEQYF
TRBD2 TRBJ2-1 TRBV18 . TGTGCCAGCTCACCACCGGCACTAGCGAGGGATGAGCAGTTCTTC CASSPPALARDEQFF
TRBD1 TRBJ2-2 TRBV18 . TGTGCCAGCTCACCAACAGGGGACGTCACCGGGGAGCTGTTTTTT CASSPTGDVTGELFF
. TRBJ1-4 TRBV29-1 . TGCAGCGTTGTGAGTGCAACTAATGAAAAACTGTTTTTT CSVVSATNEKLFF
. TRBJ1-5 TRBV6-1 few TGTGCCAGCAGGCCCGGGACACCTAGCAATCAGCCCCAGCATTTT CASRPGTPSNQPQHF
. TRBJ2-7 TRBV7-3 once TGTGCCAGCAGCTTAGCTCATGGCTACGAGCAGTACTTC CASSLAHGYEQYF
. TRBJ1-2 TRBV18 few TGTGCCAGCTCACCAAAGACAGGAGGACTGGGGATTTATGGCTACACCTTC CASSPKTGGLGIYGYTF
TRBD1 TRBJ2-7 TRBV2 . TGTGCCAGCAGCGACAGGGGCGAGCAGTACTTC CASSDRGEQYF
. TRBJ2-3 TRBV29-1 . TGCAGCGGAGGGGGTGTAAACACAGATACGCAGTATTTT CSGGGVNTDTQYF